The 18 T cell receptor beta chains presented below share a single source sample, sequenced in a study of T cells in Graves' hyperthyroidism and ophthalmopathy. Amplified regions were TCR beta CDR3 sequences from RNA transcripts. The HTBI primer set was used in a first-round RT-PCR of the TCR CDR3. TCRdb analysed the multiplex PCR reads with MiXCR anew, one entry per CDR3 protein. The table lists more than 300,000 distinct CDR3 sequences, approximately 13% of them singletons. Sample: blood. The receptors come from a woman in her 30s with Graves' hyperthyroidism.

This clonotype was observed a handful of times. The rearrangement joins TRBV7-2 to TRBJ2-7, with D unresolved. This CDR3 comprises 13 residues. V gave up 5 bases and J gave up 3 bases, with 11 bases separating them. Germline-derived CDR1 and CDR2 are SGHTA and FQGNSA. Here the CDR3 reads CASSPPPGYEQYF. Written as DNA, the CDR3 is TGTGCCAGCAGCCCTCCACCTGGCTACGAGCAGTACTTC.

This chain links TRBV12-5 with TRBJ1-1; D is perhaps TRBD1 (5 bases). CDR1 is LGHNT, CDR2 FRNRAP, per germline. CDR3 length: 17 residues. Trimming cost V 0 bases and J 3 bases, with 17 bases left between them. CDR3 sequence: CASGLVRVRGSDTEAFF. The CDR3 region has the DNA TGTGCTAGTGGTTTGGTACGGGTTAGGGGCTCCGACACTGAAGCTTTCTTT.

This clonotype was recorded many times. In DNA form, the CDR3 reads TGTGCCAGCACCCCTGAATTCGAGGTGGATGGCTACACCTTC. As protein: CASTPEFEVDGYTF. J is TRBJ1-2 and V is TRBV12-3 or TRBV12-4; no clear D gene. Trimming pared 7 bases from V and 6 bases from J, leaving 18 bases between. There are 14 residues in the CDR3.

On this clonotype: A much more abundant neighbour one base away suggests this may be a read error. The J gene is TRBJ2-3, the V gene TRBV28, with a tentative D call TRBD2 (6 bases). This CDR3 is 15 amino acids long. Trimming stripped 5 bases from V and 1 base from J, with 13 bases between. CDR1 and CDR2 (germline): MDHEN, SYDVKM. CDR3 loop: CASSHGRGGTDTQYF. The CDR3 DNA reads as TGTGCCAGCAGTCACGGGAGAGGGGGCACAGATACGCAGTATTTT.

This chain connects TRBV6-2 or TRBV6-3 to TRBJ2-6; TRBD1 matches 9 bases. Germline CDR1 reads MNHEY; CDR2 reads SVGEGT. The CDR3 runs 18 residues. V was pared by 6 bases and J by 0 bases, with 9 bases of the junction left unmatched. The CDR3 here is CASRRPGQGFSGANVLTF. The CDR3 DNA reads TGTGCCAGCAGAAGGCCGGGACAGGGCTTCTCTGGGGCCAACGTCCTGACTTTC.

This clonotype was seen only a few times. The chain carries TRBV28 and TRBJ2-7; maybe TRBD2 (5 bases). The CDR3 length is 15 residues. The V end was cut by 5 bases, the J end by 3 bases, with 17 bases between. The V gene's germline CDR1 is MDHEN and CDR2 SYDVKM. DNA of the CDR3: TGTGCCAGCAGTCCCAAGAGGACGGGGAACTACGAGCAGTACTTC. Amino acids: CASSPKRTGNYEQYF.

This clonotype was seen at least ten times. The V call is TRBV7-2, the J call TRBJ1-5, with D perhaps TRBD1 (6 bases). V dropped 4 bases and J dropped 4 bases, with 17 bases sitting between them. From germline, CDR1 is SGHTA and CDR2 FQGNSA. The length of the CDR3 is 16 residues. CDR3 in amino acids: CASSSGVGLGNQPQHF. The CDR3 DNA follows: TGTGCCAGCAGCTCAGGGGTAGGGTTGGGGAATCAGCCCCAGCATTTT.

V usage is TRBV7-3 and J usage is TRBJ2-3; maybe TRBD1 (6 bases). The CDR3 has 15 amino acids. Germline V CDR1 and CDR2: SGHTA, FQGTGA. Trimming stripped 6 bases from V and 0 bases from J, with 13 bases between. The CDR3 DNA reads TGTGCCAGCAGTGAAGGGACATTCAGCACAGATACGCAGTATTTT. Its translation is CASSEGTFSTDTQYF.

The sample holds a few counts of this clonotype. This could be a read error, since a much larger clone is one nucleotide away. The rearrangement uses TRBV19 and TRBJ2-7; 9 nucleotides align to TRBD1. This CDR3 spans 13 amino acids. Trimming took 9 bases from V and 1 from J; bases not matched to a gene: 4. Germline CDR1 is LNHDA and CDR2 is SQIVND (reference sequence). The CDR3 protein is CASGTGRSYEQYF. CDR3 bases: TGTGCCAGCGGGACAGGGCGATCCTACGAGCAGTACTTC.

There are a few counts of this clonotype. The gene calls are TRBV14 and TRBJ1-6, with D hard to call. Looked up from germline, CDR1 is SGHDN and CDR2 is FVKESK. Trimming stripped 0 bases from V and 6 bases from J, with 6 bases between. This CDR3 contains 14 residues. CDR3 amino acids: CASSQESSNSPLHF. In DNA form, the CDR3 reads TGTGCCAGCAGCCAAGAGAGCAGTAATTCACCCCTCCACTTT.

The CDR3 DNA reads as TGTGCCAGCACTCCCAAGGGAGGTACCACCAGGTTGAAAGAGACCCAGTACTTC. As protein: CASTPKGGTTRLKETQYF. The chain has TRBV2 and TRBJ2-5; D might be TRBD2 (6 bases). V dropped 7 bases and J dropped 3 bases, with 27 bases sitting between them. Germline V gene lookup returns CDR1 SNHLY and CDR2 FYNNEI. This CDR3 has 18 amino acids.

The table lists this clonotype with many counts. The V and J genes are TRBV12-3 or TRBV12-4 and TRBJ1-1; no clear D. V was trimmed by 3 bases and J by 0 bases, leaving 5 bases between them. This CDR3 is built from 13 residues. The CDR3 reads CASSFPMNTEAFF. The DNA for the CDR3 is TGTGCCAGCAGTTTCCCCATGAACACTGAAGCTTTCTTT.

The genes are TRBV7-9 and TRBJ2-4; possible D gene TRBD1, 6 bases. V was shortened by 5 bases and J by 4 bases, with 15 bases between the two germline ends. CDR1 and CDR2 (germline): SEHNR, FQNEAQ (reference sequence). This CDR3 has 15 residues. The CDR3 spells CASSGRDIAKNIQYF. For the CDR3, the DNA is TGTGCCAGCAGCGGCCGGGACATCGCGAAAAACATTCAGTACTTC.

This clonotype was seen ten or more times. The V call is TRBV28, the J call TRBJ2-4, with TRBD1 matching 9 bases. The V segment lost 5 bases and the J segment 6 bases; nucleotides outside the gene matches: 8. CDR1 MDHEN and CDR2 SYDVKM come from the germline V gene. CDR3 size: 15 residues. CDR3: CASSLNRGQGNIQYF. CDR3 DNA: TGTGCCAGCAGTCTTAACAGGGGGCAGGGAAACATTCAGTACTTC.

A few counts support this clonotype. This sequence joins TRBV10-3 and TRBJ2-7, with 9 bases that match TRBD2. The germline gives CDR1 ENHRY, CDR2 SYGVKD. Trimming cost V 3 bases and J 0 bases; bases outside gene matches: 6. The CDR3 loop spans 16 amino acids. The DNA for the CDR3 is TGTGCCATCAGTGAAAGGTTTAGCGGGAGCTCCTACGAGCAGTACTTC. It codes for CAISERFSGSSYEQYF.

The gene calls are TRBV4-1 and TRBJ2-1, with 8 bases lining up with TRBD2. The junction had 16 bases not matched to a gene; V was cut back by 4 bases and J by 8 bases. Germline V CDR1 and CDR2: MGHRA, YSYEKL. This CDR3 is built from 17 residues. The CDR3 DNA follows: TGCGCCAGCAGCCTCGCGGGCGGGAGGTATCACTTCGATGAGCAGTTCTTC. This sequence encodes CASSLAGGRYHFDEQFF.

This clonotype has a count of ten or more. The chain combines TRBV28 with TRBJ1-1, with D possibly TRBD1 on 6 matching bases. Looked up from germline, CDR1 is MDHEN and CDR2 is SYDVKM. This CDR3 spans 14 amino acids. V shed 7 bases and J shed 6 bases, with 18 bases lying between them. The CDR3, as DNA: TGTGCCAGCACTCAAGGGGGGGGAGAGGCTGAAGCTTTCTTT. Protein: CASTQGGGEAEAFF.

This rearrangement joins TRBV9 to TRBJ2-1; a weak D match, TRBD2 (6 bases). Germline V CDR1 and CDR2: SGDLS, YYNGEE. The CDR3 loop spans 15 amino acids. Trimming left V 4 bases short and J 3 bases short, with 14 bases between. The CDR3 DNA sequence: TGTGCCAGCAGCTCCCGGGACTTCCTCTACAATGAGCAGTTCTTC. Its protein product is CASSSRDFLYNEQFF.